One sample yielded the 21 T cell receptor beta chains listed below, sequenced in a study of cytomegalovirus exposure and HLA in healthy donors. Profiled with immunoSEQ multiplex PCR; TCRdb holds only in-frame clones, not every one. The table has about 160,000 clones, around 85% seen once. The sequencing input was PBMCs. The receptors derive from a woman aged 30 to 39 in good health and CMV-seronegative.

This chain uses TRBV9 with TRBJ1-2; possible D gene TRBD1, 5 bases. V was trimmed by 0 bases and J by 3 bases, leaving 18 bases between them. This CDR3 region has 17 residues. The germline gives CDR1 SGDLS, CDR2 YYNGEE. Here the CDR3 DNA reads TGTGCCAGCAGCGTAGCTGCCACAGTAGGGACTTACTATGGCTACACCTTC. Amino acids: CASSVAATVGTYYGYTF.

J is TRBJ2-1 and V is TRBV6-5, with 7 bases aligning to TRBD2. This CDR3 is built from 12 residues. Trimming removed 5 bases from V and 15 bases from J; junction bases left unmatched: 10. In germline, CDR1 is MNHEY, CDR2 SVGAGI. CDR3: CASSLSSGILFF. In DNA form, the CDR3 reads TGTGCCAGCAGTCTCTCAAGCGGGATCCTGTTCTTC.

This sequence joins TRBV4-2 and TRBJ2-3, with 7 bases identical to TRBD2. V lost 0 bases, J lost 4 bases, and 4 bases stayed unmatched. The CDR3 contains 15 residues. The germline CDR1 and CDR2 sequences are LGHNA and YNFKEQ. The CDR3 here is CASSQEGGIADTQYF. The CDR3 region has the DNA TGTGCCAGCAGCCAAGAGGGAGGGATCGCAGATACGCAGTATTTT.

This chain connects TRBV6-5 to TRBJ2-7; TRBD2 aligns across 8 bases. The J segment lost 0 bases and the V segment lost 0 bases, leaving 4 bases of the junction unmatched. Germline loops: CDR1 MNHEY, CDR2 SVGAGI. The CDR3 is 16 residues long. The CDR3, as DNA: TGTGCCAGCAGTTACTCAACCGGGACTAGCTCCTACGAGCAGTACTTC. It codes for CASSYSTGTSSYEQYF.

This clone was counted a single time. This chain uses TRBV7-8 with TRBJ1-2, with 8 positions matching TRBD1. The germline CDR1 and CDR2 sequences are SGHVS and FQNEAQ. Germline trimming cut 4 bases from V and 6 bases from J; bases unmatched to any gene: 4. This CDR3 has 13 residues. The CDR3 DNA is TGTGCCAGCAGCTCGCCGGACAGGGATGGCTACACCTTC. The encoded protein is CASSSPDRDGYTF.

This sequence joins TRBV7-2 and TRBJ2-7; D is unclear. The V end lost 6 bases, the J end lost 2 bases, and 11 bases lay between the germline ends. Germline loops: CDR1 SGHTA, CDR2 FQGNSA. The CDR3 extends over 13 amino acids. CDR3 coding DNA: TGTGCCAGCAGGCAAGGACCTACCTACGAGCAGTACTTC. It specifies CASRQGPTYEQYF.

This chain connects TRBV4-2 to TRBJ2-1; 14 bases line up with TRBD2. CDR3 length: 20 amino acids. V trimming: 1 base; J trimming: 6 bases; junction bases outside the gene matches: 14. Looked up from germline, CDR1 is LGHNA and CDR2 is YNFKEQ. The CDR3 spells CASSQGRTSGGRVRFNEQFF. DNA of the CDR3: TGTGCCAGCAGCCAAGGAAGGACTAGCGGGGGGCGGGTCAGGTTCAATGAGCAGTTCTTC.

This chain joins TRBV4-1 and TRBJ2-4; the D call may be TRBD1 or TRBD2 (5 bases each). The V gene's germline CDR1 is MGHRA and CDR2 YSYEKL. This CDR3 spans 17 amino acids. The V gene lost 4 bases and the J gene lost 0 bases, with 16 bases spanning the gap. The DNA for the CDR3 is TGCGCCAGCAGCCCAGAGTCGGGGCCGATAGCCAAAAACATTCAGTACTTC. Translating it yields CASSPESGPIAKNIQYF.

The V gene is TRBV28, the J gene TRBJ1-5; 7 nucleotides agree with TRBD1. The junction had 7 bases not matched to a gene; V was cut back by 4 bases and J by 7 bases. CDR3 length: 14 residues. From germline, CDR1 is MDHEN and CDR2 SYDVKM. In DNA form, the CDR3 reads TGTGCCAGCAGTTCAGGGACAGAAGACCAGCCCCAGCATTTT. Protein: CASSSGTEDQPQHF.

The chain carries TRBV18 and TRBJ1-1; tentatively, D is TRBD1 (5 bases). V dropped 4 bases and J dropped 3 bases, with 12 bases sitting between them. The germline V gene encodes CDR1 KGHSH and CDR2 LQKENI. The CDR3 covers 14 residues. The CDR3 region has the DNA TGTGCCAGCTCACGAACCCCCAGGGACACTGAAGCTTTCTTT. Protein: CASSRTPRDTEAFF.

DNA of the CDR3: TGTGCCAGCAGAGCCCCCGCCGAGATACAAACTAAAGAGACCCAGTACTTC. Its protein is CASRAPAEIQTKETQYF. The chain links TRBV28 to TRBJ2-5; D gene unclear. The CDR3 spans 17 residues. Between the trimmed V and J ends, which lost 6 bases and 3 bases, there was a span of 23 bases. CDR1 and CDR2 (germline): MDHEN, SYDVKM.

This chain connects TRBV18 to TRBJ1-2, with a possible D match to TRBD1 (6 bases). The CDR3 has 16 residues. Per germline, CDR1 KGHSH and CDR2 LQKENI. V was clipped by 3 bases and J by 0 bases, with 14 bases between them. This chain's CDR3 is CASSPQTGQTNYGYTF. In DNA form, the CDR3 reads TGTGCCAGCTCACCGCAGACGGGACAAACTAACTATGGCTACACCTTC.

By proportion, this clone is medium-sized. The chain joins TRBV4-2 to TRBJ1-1; D is possibly TRBD1 (5 bases). Trimming shortened V by 3 bases and J by 0 bases, and 11 bases separated the two germline ends. Germline assignment: CDR1 LGHNA and CDR2 YNFKEQ. The CDR3 has 15 amino acids. The CDR3 DNA follows: TGTGCCAGCAGCCAGGCGACAGCTGTGAACACTGAAGCTTTCTTT. This sequence encodes CASSQATAVNTEAFF.

The chain links TRBV7-2 to TRBJ2-7; 8 bases fit TRBD1. J lost 5 bases, V lost 5 bases, and 5 bases had no gene match. From germline, CDR1 is SGHTA and CDR2 FQGNSA. The CDR3 length is 13 residues. CDR3 residues: CASSRDRLDEQYF. Written as DNA, the CDR3 is TGTGCCAGCAGCCGGGACAGGCTAGACGAGCAGTACTTC.

V is TRBV7-6 and J is TRBJ2-7, with 13 bases lining up with TRBD2. V shed 1 base, J shed 3 bases, and the junction held 3 bases outside the gene matches. The germline V gene has CDR1 SGHVS and CDR2 FNYEAQ. The CDR3 covers 16 residues. The CDR3 sequence: CASSLVGTSGDYEQYF. CDR3 in DNA: TGTGCCAGCAGCTTAGTCGGGACTAGCGGGGACTACGAGCAGTACTTC.

The genes are TRBV4-3 and TRBJ1-1, with D tentatively TRBD1 (5 bases). The CDR3 has 13 residues. CDR1 and CDR2 (germline): LGHNA, YSLEER. V was clipped by 1 base and J by 4 bases, with 7 bases between them. DNA of the CDR3: TGCGCCAGCAGCCAAGTTGACAGCACTGAAGCTTTCTTT. Residues: CASSQVDSTEAFF.

The chain joins TRBV9 to TRBJ2-3; D not certain. Germline V gene data show CDR1 as SGDLS and CDR2 as YYNGEE. The CDR3 totals 13 residues. V lost 3 bases to trimming and J lost 1 base, with 6 bases between them. The CDR3 DNA follows: TGTGCCAGCAGCGGTATTCGCACAGATACGCAGTATTTT. Residues: CASSGIRTDTQYF.

Only one count was recorded for this clone. The rearrangement joins TRBV27 to TRBJ1-2, with TRBD1 identical over 9 bases. Germline CDR1 MNHEY, CDR2 SMNVEV (reference sequence). The CDR3 sequence is 16 residues long. Unmatched junction bases numbered 9, after V lost 5 bases and J lost 2 bases. DNA for the CDR3: TGTGCCAGCAGTCCCCGGGGACAGGGAGGGAACTATGGCTACACCTTC. Amino acids: CASSPRGQGGNYGYTF.

The chain recombines TRBV5-1 with TRBJ2-7; 10 nucleotides agree with TRBD1. Germline lookup yields CDR1 SGHRS and CDR2 YFSETQ. This CDR3 comprises 14 residues. Trimming cost V 4 bases and J 2 bases; bases outside gene matches: 3. The CDR3 sequence: CASSAGTGAYEQYF. CDR3 coding DNA: TGCGCCAGCAGCGCAGGGACAGGGGCCTACGAGCAGTACTTC.

This chain connects TRBV30 to TRBJ2-7; D possibly corresponds to TRBD1 (6 bases). The CDR3 spans 13 residues. Germline V gene data show CDR1 as GTSNPN and CDR2 as SVGIG (reference sequence). V shed 4 bases and J shed 1 base, with 11 bases lying between them. CDR3 sequence: CAWNLDSSYEQYF. The CDR3 DNA reads as TGTGCCTGGAACCTGGACAGTTCCTACGAGCAGTACTTC.

This chain links TRBV7-2 with TRBJ1-1; D is unresolved. V lost 5 bases and J 0 bases, leaving 13 bases between the germline ends. Germline CDR1 is SGHTA and CDR2 is FQGNSA. The CDR3 extends over 15 amino acids. CDR3 in DNA: TGTGCCAGCAGCCTCTCATGGGCCCTGAACACTGAAGCTTTCTTT. Protein product: CASSLSWALNTEAFF.